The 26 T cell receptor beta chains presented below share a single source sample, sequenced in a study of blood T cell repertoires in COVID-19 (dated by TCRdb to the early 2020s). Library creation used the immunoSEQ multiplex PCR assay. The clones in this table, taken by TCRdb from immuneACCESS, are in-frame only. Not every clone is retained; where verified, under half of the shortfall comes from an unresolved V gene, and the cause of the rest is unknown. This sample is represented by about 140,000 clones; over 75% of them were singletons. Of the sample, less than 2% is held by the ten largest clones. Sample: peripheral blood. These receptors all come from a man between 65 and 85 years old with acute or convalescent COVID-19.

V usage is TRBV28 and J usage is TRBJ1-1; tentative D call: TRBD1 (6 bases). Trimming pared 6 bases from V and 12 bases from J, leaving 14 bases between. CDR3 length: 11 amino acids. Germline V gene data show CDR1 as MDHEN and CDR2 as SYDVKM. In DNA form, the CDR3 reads TGTGCCAGCAGCCCAAACCAGGGGACTTTCTTT. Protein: CASSPNQGTFF. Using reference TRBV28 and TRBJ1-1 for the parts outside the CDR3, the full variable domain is DVKVTQSSRYLVKRTGEKVFLECVQDMDHENMFWYRQDPGLGLRLIYFSYDVKMKEKGDIPEGYSVSREKKERFSLILESASTNQTSMYLCASSPNQGTFFGQGTRLTVV.

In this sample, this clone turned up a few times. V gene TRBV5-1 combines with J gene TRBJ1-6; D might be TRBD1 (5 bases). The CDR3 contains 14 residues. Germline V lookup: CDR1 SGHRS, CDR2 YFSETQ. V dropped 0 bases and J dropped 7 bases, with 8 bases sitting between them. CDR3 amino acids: CASSLASGNSPLHF. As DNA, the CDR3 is TGCGCCAGCAGCTTGGCGTCAGGGAATTCACCCCTCCACTTT.

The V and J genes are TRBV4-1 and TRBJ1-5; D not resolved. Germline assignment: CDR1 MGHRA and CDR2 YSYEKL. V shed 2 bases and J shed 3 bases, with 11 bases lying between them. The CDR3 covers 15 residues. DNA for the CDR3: TGCGCCAGCAGCCAACGCAACGGGGACAATCAGCCCCAGCATTTT. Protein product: CASSQRNGDNQPQHF.

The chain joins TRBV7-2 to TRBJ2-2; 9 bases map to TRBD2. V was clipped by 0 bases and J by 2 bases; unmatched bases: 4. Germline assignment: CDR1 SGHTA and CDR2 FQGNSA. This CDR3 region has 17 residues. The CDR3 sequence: CASSLALAGPNTGELFF. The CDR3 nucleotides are TGTGCCAGCAGCTTAGCCCTAGCGGGGCCTAACACCGGGGAGCTGTTTTTT.

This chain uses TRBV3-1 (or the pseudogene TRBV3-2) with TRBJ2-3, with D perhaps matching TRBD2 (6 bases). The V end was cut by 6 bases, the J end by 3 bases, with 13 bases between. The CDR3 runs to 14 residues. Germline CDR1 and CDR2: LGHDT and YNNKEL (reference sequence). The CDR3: CASRKEGTTDTQYF. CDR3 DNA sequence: TGTGCCAGCAGAAAGGAGGGGACGACAGATACGCAGTATTTT.

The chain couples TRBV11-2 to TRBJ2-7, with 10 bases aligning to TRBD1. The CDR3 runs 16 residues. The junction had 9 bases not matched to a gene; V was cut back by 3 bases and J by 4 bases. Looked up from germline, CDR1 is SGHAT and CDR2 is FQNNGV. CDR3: CASSFPPTGGRYEQYF. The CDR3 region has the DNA TGTGCCAGCAGCTTTCCCCCGACAGGGGGCAGGTACGAGCAGTACTTC.

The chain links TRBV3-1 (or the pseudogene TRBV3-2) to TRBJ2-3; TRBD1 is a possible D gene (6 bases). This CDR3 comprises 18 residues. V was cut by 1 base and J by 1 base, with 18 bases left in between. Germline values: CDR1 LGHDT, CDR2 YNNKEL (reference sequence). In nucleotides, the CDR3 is TGTGCCAGCAGCCAAGGCTACAGGGCGAGGGATGGCACAGATACGCAGTATTTT. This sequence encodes CASSQGYRARDGTDTQYF.

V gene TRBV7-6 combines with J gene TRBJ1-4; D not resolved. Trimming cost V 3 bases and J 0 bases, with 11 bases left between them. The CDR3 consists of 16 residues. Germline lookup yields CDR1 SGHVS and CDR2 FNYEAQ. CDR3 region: CASSLTVGSTNEKLFF. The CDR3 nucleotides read TGTGCCAGCAGCTTGACTGTAGGTTCAACTAATGAAAAACTGTTTTTT. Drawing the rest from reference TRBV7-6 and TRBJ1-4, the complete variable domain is GAGVSQSPRYKVTKRGQDVALRCDPISGHVSLYWYRQALGQGPEFLTYFNYEAQQDKSGLPNDRFSAERPEGSISTLTIQRTEQRDSAMYRCASSLTVGSTNEKLFFGSGTQLSVL.

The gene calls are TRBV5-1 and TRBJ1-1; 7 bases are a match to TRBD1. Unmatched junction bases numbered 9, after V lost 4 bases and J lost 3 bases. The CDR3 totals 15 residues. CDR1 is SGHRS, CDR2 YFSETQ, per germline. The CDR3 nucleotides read TGCGCCAGCAGCGCCCGGGACAGCCTGGACACTGAAGCTTTCTTT. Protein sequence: CASSARDSLDTEAFF. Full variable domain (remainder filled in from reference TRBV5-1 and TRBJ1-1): KAGVTQTPRYLIKTRGQQVTLSCSPISGHRSVSWYQQTPGQGLQFLFEYFSETQRNKGNFPGRFSGRQFSNSRSEMNVSTLELGDSALYLCASSARDSLDTEAFFGQGTRLTVV.

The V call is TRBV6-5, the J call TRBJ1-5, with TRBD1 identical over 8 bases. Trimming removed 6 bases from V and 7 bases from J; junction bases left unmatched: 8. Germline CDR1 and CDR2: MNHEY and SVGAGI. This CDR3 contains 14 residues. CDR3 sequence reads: CASRQTGAGQPQHF. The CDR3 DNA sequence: TGTGCCAGCAGGCAGACAGGGGCGGGACAGCCCCAGCATTTT.

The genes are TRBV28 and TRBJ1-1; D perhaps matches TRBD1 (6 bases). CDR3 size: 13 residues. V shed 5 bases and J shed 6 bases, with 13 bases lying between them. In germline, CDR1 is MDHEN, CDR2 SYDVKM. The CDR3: CASSTYRESEAFF. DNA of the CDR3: TGTGCCAGCAGTACGTACAGGGAGTCTGAAGCTTTCTTT.

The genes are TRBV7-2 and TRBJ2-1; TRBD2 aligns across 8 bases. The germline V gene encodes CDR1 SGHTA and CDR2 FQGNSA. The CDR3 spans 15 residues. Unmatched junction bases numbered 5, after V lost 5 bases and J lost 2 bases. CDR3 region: CASSLLAGPYNEQFF. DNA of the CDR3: TGTGCCAGCAGCCTCCTAGCGGGCCCCTACAATGAGCAGTTCTTC.

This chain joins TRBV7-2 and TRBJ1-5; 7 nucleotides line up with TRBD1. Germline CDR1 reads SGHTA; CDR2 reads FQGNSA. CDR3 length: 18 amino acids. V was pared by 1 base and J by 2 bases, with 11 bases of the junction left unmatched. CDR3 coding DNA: TGTGCCAGCAGCTTAGTTCATGGGACAGTTGGGGGCAATCAGCCCCAGCATTTT. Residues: CASSLVHGTVGGNQPQHF.

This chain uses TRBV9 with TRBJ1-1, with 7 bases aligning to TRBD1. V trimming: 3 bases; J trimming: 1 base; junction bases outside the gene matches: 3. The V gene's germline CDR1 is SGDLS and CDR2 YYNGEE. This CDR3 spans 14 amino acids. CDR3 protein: CASSGGTANTEAFF. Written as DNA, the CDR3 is TGTGCCAGCAGCGGAGGGACAGCGAACACTGAAGCTTTCTTT.

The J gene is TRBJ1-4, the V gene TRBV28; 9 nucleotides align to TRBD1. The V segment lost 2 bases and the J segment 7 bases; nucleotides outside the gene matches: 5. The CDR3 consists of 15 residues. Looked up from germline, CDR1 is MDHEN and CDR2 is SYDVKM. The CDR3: CASSLVQGAFEKLFF. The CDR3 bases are TGTGCCAGCAGTTTAGTACAGGGGGCTTTTGAAAAACTGTTTTTT.

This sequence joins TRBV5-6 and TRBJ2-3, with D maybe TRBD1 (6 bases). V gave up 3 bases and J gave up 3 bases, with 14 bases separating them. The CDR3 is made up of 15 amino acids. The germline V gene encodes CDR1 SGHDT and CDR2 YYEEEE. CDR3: CASSYQGMGTDTQYF. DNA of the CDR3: TGTGCCAGCAGCTACCAGGGGATGGGAACAGATACGCAGTATTTT.

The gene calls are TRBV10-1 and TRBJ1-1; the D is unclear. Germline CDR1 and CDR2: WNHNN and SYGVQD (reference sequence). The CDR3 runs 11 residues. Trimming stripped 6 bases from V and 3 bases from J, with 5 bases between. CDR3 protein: CASSLYTEAFF. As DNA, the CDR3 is TGCGCCAGCAGCCTGTACACTGAAGCTTTCTTT.

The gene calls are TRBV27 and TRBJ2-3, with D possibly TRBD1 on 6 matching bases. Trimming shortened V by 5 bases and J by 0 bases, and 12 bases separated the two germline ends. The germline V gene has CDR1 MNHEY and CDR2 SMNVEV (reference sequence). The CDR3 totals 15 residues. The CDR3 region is CASSRQALSTDTQYF. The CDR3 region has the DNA TGTGCCAGCAGTAGACAGGCCCTTAGCACAGATACGCAGTATTTT.

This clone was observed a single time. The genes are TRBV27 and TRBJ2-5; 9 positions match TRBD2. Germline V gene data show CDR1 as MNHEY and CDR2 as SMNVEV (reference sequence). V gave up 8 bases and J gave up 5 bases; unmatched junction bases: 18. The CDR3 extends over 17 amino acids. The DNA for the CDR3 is TGTGCCAGCCACTCCGGAGTAGCGGGGGAGAAGGGGGAGACCCAGTACTTC. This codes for CASHSGVAGEKGETQYF.

The CDR3 nucleotides read TGTGCCTGGAGTGTACAGGACAATCAGCCCCAGCATTTT. This translates into CAWSVQDNQPQHF. The rearrangement uses TRBV30 and TRBJ1-5, with a tentative D call TRBD1 (5 bases). CDR3 length: 13 residues. Per the germline V gene, CDR1 is GTSNPN and CDR2 is SVGIG (reference sequence). V lost 0 bases, J lost 3 bases, and 6 bases lay in between.

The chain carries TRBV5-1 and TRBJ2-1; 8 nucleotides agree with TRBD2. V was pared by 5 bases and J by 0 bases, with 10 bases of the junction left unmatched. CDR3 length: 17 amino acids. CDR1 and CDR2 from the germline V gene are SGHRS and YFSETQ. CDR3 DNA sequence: TGCGCCAGCAGTCGGGTCCCGGGAGGGTACTCCTACAATGAGCAGTTCTTC. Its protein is CASSRVPGGYSYNEQFF.

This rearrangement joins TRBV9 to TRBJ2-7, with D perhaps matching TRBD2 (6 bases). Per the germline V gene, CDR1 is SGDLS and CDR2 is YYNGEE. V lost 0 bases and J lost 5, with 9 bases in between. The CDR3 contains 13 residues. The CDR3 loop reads CASSVDKRDEQYF. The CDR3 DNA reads TGTGCCAGCAGCGTAGATAAGCGGGACGAGCAGTACTTC.

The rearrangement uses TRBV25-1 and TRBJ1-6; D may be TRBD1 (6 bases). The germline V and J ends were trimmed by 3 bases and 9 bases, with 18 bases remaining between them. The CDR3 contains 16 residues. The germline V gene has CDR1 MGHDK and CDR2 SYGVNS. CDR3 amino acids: CASSEGVGGAGSPLHF. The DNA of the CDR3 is TGTGCCAGCAGTGAGGGCGTGGGGGGGGCTGGTTCACCCCTCCACTTT.

In DNA form, the CDR3 reads TGTGCCAGCAGCGGAGGGACTATGCACAATCAGCCCCAGCATTTT. This encodes CASSGGTMHNQPQHF. The V and J genes are TRBV6-5 and TRBJ1-5; D perhaps matches TRBD1 (5 bases). Trimming cost V 6 bases and J 3 bases, with 15 bases left between them. Germline-derived CDR1 and CDR2 are MNHEY and SVGAGI. The CDR3 has 15 amino acids.

As DNA, the CDR3 is TGTGCCAGCCACCCGGGACAGGGAGGAGATACGCAGTATTTT. This encodes CASHPGQGGDTQYF. The chain uses TRBV4-2 and TRBJ2-3, with TRBD1 identical over 9 bases. The V gene end was trimmed by 8 bases and the J gene end by 5 bases; junction bases not matched to a gene: 8. The CDR3 extends over 14 amino acids. Germline CDR1 and CDR2: LGHNA and YNFKEQ.

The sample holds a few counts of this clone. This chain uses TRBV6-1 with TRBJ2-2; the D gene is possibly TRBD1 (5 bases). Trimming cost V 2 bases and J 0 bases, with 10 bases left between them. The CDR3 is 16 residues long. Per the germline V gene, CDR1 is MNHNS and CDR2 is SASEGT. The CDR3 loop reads CASSESLTANTGELFF. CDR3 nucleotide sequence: TGTGCCAGCAGTGAAAGTTTGACAGCGAACACCGGGGAGCTGTTTTTT.